These T cell receptor beta chains were read from a single sample in a study of graft-versus-host responses after intestinal transplantation. Measured with immunoSEQ multiplex PCR; TCRdb has only the in-frame clones, and not every one. The sample has 3,000 to 4,000 clones, over 75% seen once. The sequencing here drew on ileum tissue, taken nearly 670 days after intestinal transplant. Receptors were obtained from a human patient who received an intestinal transplant, so some T cells may come from the graft donor. The CDR3 runs from the conserved cysteine through the conserved F or W. The D gene is left open where the match is weak. The listing skips clone size in some rows; elsewhere it reads once, few, many or a size class.

abundance: NA
j_gene: TRBJ1-1
d_gene: NA
v_gene: TRBV6-6
CDR3aa: CASSSGDTEAFF
CDR3nt: TGTGCCAGCAGTTCTGGGGACACTGAAGCTTTCTTT

abundance: NA
j_gene: TRBJ2-1
d_gene: TRBD1
v_gene: TRBV19
CDR3aa: CASSSGQGEYEQFF
CDR3nt: TGTGCCAGTAGTTCGGGACAGGGGGAGTATGAGCAGTTCTTC

abundance: NA
j_gene: TRBJ1-5
d_gene: NA
v_gene: TRBV6-5
CDR3aa: CASSPNYNQPQHF
CDR3nt: TGTGCCAGCAGTCCAAATTACAATCAGCCCCAGCATTTT

abundance: NA
j_gene: TRBJ1-5
d_gene: NA
v_gene: TRBV27
CDR3aa: CATRGLGDYQPQHF
CDR3nt: TGTGCCACTAGGGGGTTGGGGGATTATCAGCCCCAGCATTTT

abundance: NA
j_gene: TRBJ2-7
d_gene: NA
v_gene: TRBV6-1
CDR3aa: CASRVFSSYEQYF
CDR3nt: TGTGCCAGCCGAGTGTTTAGCTCCTACGAGCAGTACTTC

abundance: NA
j_gene: TRBJ2-1
d_gene: NA
v_gene: TRBV7-9
CDR3aa: CASSPSRAAYNEQFF
CDR3nt: TGTGCCAGCAGCCCCTCGAGGGCAGCCTACAATGAGCAGTTCTTC

abundance: NA
j_gene: TRBJ2-5
d_gene: TRBD1
v_gene: TRBV6-4
CDR3aa: CASSAPTGQETQYF
CDR3nt: TGTGCCAGCAGTGCCCCGACAGGGCAAGAGACCCAGTACTTC

abundance: NA
j_gene: TRBJ1-1
d_gene: NA
v_gene: TRBV7-8
CDR3aa: CASSPTGGTEAFF
CDR3nt: TGTGCCAGCAGCCCCACGGGGGGAACTGAAGCTTTCTTT

abundance: NA
j_gene: TRBJ2-3
d_gene: TRBD2
v_gene: TRBV18
CDR3aa: CASSLSQRGGTDTQYF
CDR3nt: TGTGCCAGCTCACTTTCCCAGCGGGGTGGCACAGATACGCAGTATTTT

abundance: NA
j_gene: TRBJ2-7
d_gene: NA
v_gene: TRBV19
CDR3aa: CASSPQSISYEQYF
CDR3nt: TGTGCCAGTAGCCCGCAGTCGATCTCCTACGAGCAGTACTTC

abundance: NA
j_gene: TRBJ2-3
d_gene: NA
v_gene: TRBV7-9
CDR3aa: CASSLAGGPGYF
CDR3nt: TGTGCCAGCAGCTTAGCCGGGGGTCCAGGGTATTTT

abundance: once
j_gene: TRBJ2-7
d_gene: TRBD1
v_gene: TRBV6-1
CDR3aa: CASSRGQGIYEQYF
CDR3nt: TGTGCCAGCAGCCGGGGACAGGGGATCTACGAGCAGTACTTC

abundance: NA
j_gene: TRBJ2-1
d_gene: NA
v_gene: TRBV5-4
CDR3aa: CASRLRRGRSYNEQFF
CDR3nt: TGTGCCAGCCGCCTTAGGAGGGGGCGCTCCTACAATGAGCAGTTCTTC

abundance: few
j_gene: TRBJ1-2
d_gene: NA
v_gene: TRBV10-3
CDR3aa: CAISPPGLNYGYTF
CDR3nt: TGTGCCATCAGTCCTCCAGGGCTTAACTATGGCTACACCTTC

abundance: NA
j_gene: TRBJ2-5
d_gene: NA
v_gene: TRBV10-2
CDR3aa: CASNGPGSIREQYF
CDR3nt: TGCGCCAGCAACGGGCCCGGTTCTATAAGGGAGCAGTACTTC

abundance: once
j_gene: TRBJ2-7
d_gene: TRBD2
v_gene: TRBV7-2
CDR3aa: CASSLWWGGIYEQYF
CDR3nt: TGTGCCAGCAGCTTATGGTGGGGGGGGATCTACGAGCAGTACTTC

abundance: once
j_gene: TRBJ1-6
d_gene: TRBD1
v_gene: TRBV6-6
CDR3aa: CASSWDSSSPLHF
CDR3nt: TGTGCCAGCAGTTGGGACAGCAGTTCACCCCTCCACTTT

abundance: once
j_gene: TRBJ2-1
d_gene: NA
v_gene: TRBV15
CDR3aa: CATRVGSNEQFF
CDR3nt: TGTGCTACGAGAGTAGGGTCCAATGAGCAGTTCTTC

abundance: NA
j_gene: TRBJ2-7
d_gene: NA
v_gene: TRBV27
CDR3aa: CASSLRPGRYEQYF
CDR3nt: TGTGCCAGCAGTTTACGGCCGGGTCGCTACGAGCAGTACTTC

abundance: NA
j_gene: TRBJ1-5
d_gene: NA
v_gene: TRBV27
CDR3aa: CASTYGEGQPQHF
CDR3nt: TGTGCCAGCACCTACGGGGAGGGTCAGCCCCAGCATTTT

abundance: NA
j_gene: TRBJ2-1
d_gene: NA
v_gene: TRBV5-4
CDR3aa: CASSLDYHNEQFF
CDR3nt: TGTGCCAGCAGCTTGGATTACCACAATGAGCAGTTCTTC

abundance: NA
j_gene: TRBJ2-3
d_gene: NA
v_gene: TRBV9
CDR3aa: CASSPRRGSDTQYF
CDR3nt: TGTGCCAGCAGCCCCCGACGGGGATCAGATACGCAGTATTTT

abundance: NA
j_gene: TRBJ2-5
d_gene: TRBD2
v_gene: TRBV7-9
CDR3aa: CASSVTSHGEETQYF
CDR3nt: TGTGCCAGCAGCGTGACTAGCCATGGGGAAGAGACCCAGTACTTC

abundance: NA
j_gene: TRBJ1-2
d_gene: NA
v_gene: TRBV10-1
CDR3aa: CASSESRRSGYTF
CDR3nt: TGCGCCAGCAGTGAGTCGAGGAGGTCGGGCTACACCTTC

abundance: NA
j_gene: TRBJ2-7
d_gene: NA
v_gene: TRBV25-1
CDR3aa: CASSEYRGKGAAYEQYF
CDR3nt: TGTGCCAGCAGTGAGTACCGGGGGAAGGGTGCGGCTTACGAGCAGTACTTC

abundance: once
j_gene: TRBJ2-3
d_gene: NA
v_gene: TRBV4-1
CDR3aa: CASSQRPRDTQYF
CDR3nt: TGCGCCAGCAGCCAGAGACCTCGGGATACGCAGTATTTT

abundance: NA
j_gene: TRBJ2-7
d_gene: NA
v_gene: TRBV5-6
CDR3aa: CASSLPWGSYEQYF
CDR3nt: TGTGCCAGCAGCCTGCCTTGGGGATCCTACGAGCAGTACTTC

abundance: NA
j_gene: TRBJ2-5
d_gene: NA
v_gene: TRBV5-1
CDR3aa: CASSLGTPQETQYF
CDR3nt: TGCGCCAGCAGCTTGGGGACACCTCAAGAGACCCAGTACTTC

abundance: NA
j_gene: TRBJ1-1
d_gene: NA
v_gene: TRBV7-6
CDR3aa: CASSFPGALEAFF
CDR3nt: TGTGCCAGCAGCTTCCCTGGGGCCCTTGAAGCTTTCTTT

abundance: NA
j_gene: TRBJ2-5
d_gene: TRBD2
v_gene: TRBV6-5
CDR3aa: CASSGLAGTEETQYF
CDR3nt: TGTGCCAGCAGTGGACTAGCGGGGACCGAAGAGACCCAGTACTTC

abundance: NA
j_gene: TRBJ2-1
d_gene: TRBD1
v_gene: TRBV5-4
CDR3aa: CASSTKQGSSYNEQFF
CDR3nt: TGTGCCAGCAGCACCAAACAGGGGAGCTCCTACAATGAGCAGTTCTTC

abundance: NA
j_gene: TRBJ2-3
d_gene: TRBD1
v_gene: TRBV9
CDR3aa: CASSRQGGMVTDTQYF
CDR3nt: TGTGCCAGCAGCCGCCAAGGGGGCATGGTAACAGATACGCAGTATTTT

abundance: NA
j_gene: TRBJ2-5
d_gene: NA
v_gene: TRBV5-1
CDR3aa: CASSPDSQETQYF
CDR3nt: TGCGCCAGCAGCCCGGACAGCCAAGAGACCCAGTACTTC

abundance: NA
j_gene: TRBJ2-1
d_gene: NA
v_gene: TRBV6-4
CDR3aa: CAPPGYNEQFF
CDR3nt: TGTGCCCCCCCTGGGTACAATGAGCAGTTCTTC

abundance: few
j_gene: TRBJ1-2
d_gene: NA
v_gene: TRBV6-1
CDR3aa: CASSERGMGGYTF
CDR3nt: TGTGCCAGCAGTGAACGGGGGATGGGAGGCTACACCTTC

abundance: NA
j_gene: TRBJ2-7
d_gene: NA
v_gene: TRBV25-1
CDR3aa: CASSVTGSAGEQYF
CDR3nt: TGTGCCAGCAGTGTTACAGGGTCGGCGGGCGAGCAGTACTTC

abundance: NA
j_gene: TRBJ1-2
d_gene: NA
v_gene: TRBV30
CDR3aa: CAWTLRGLGYTF
CDR3nt: TGTGCCTGGACTCTACGTGGGCTTGGCTACACCTTC

abundance: NA
j_gene: TRBJ2-7
d_gene: TRBD1
v_gene: TRBV7-8
CDR3aa: CAGSSDRAYYEQYF
CDR3nt: TGTGCCGGCAGCTCGGACAGGGCGTACTACGAGCAGTACTTC

abundance: NA
j_gene: TRBJ1-2
d_gene: TRBD1
v_gene: TRBV4-1
CDR3aa: CASKQTGEVYGYTF
CDR3nt: TGCGCCAGCAAACAGACAGGGGAAGTATATGGCTACACCTTC

abundance: NA
j_gene: TRBJ1-2
d_gene: NA
v_gene: TRBV7-3
CDR3aa: CASSPGAGIGYGYTF
CDR3nt: TGTGCCAGCAGCCCGGGGGCGGGGATCGGCTATGGCTACACCTTC

abundance: NA
j_gene: TRBJ2-3
d_gene: NA
v_gene: TRBV18
CDR3aa: CASSLGTDTQYF
CDR3nt: TGTGCCAGCTCACTAGGGACAGATACGCAGTATTTT

abundance: NA
j_gene: TRBJ1-5
d_gene: NA
v_gene: TRBV9
CDR3aa: CTSSVEGGGNQPQHF
CDR3nt: TGTACCAGCAGCGTAGAGGGAGGGGGCAATCAGCCCCAGCATTTT

abundance: NA
j_gene: TRBJ1-4
d_gene: NA
v_gene: TRBV10-3
CDR3aa: CAISVDIRVDEKLFF
CDR3nt: TGTGCCATCAGTGTAGACATCCGAGTCGACGAAAAACTGTTTTTT

abundance: NA
j_gene: TRBJ1-6
d_gene: NA
v_gene: TRBV2
CDR3aa: CASSVNQGNNSPLHF
CDR3nt: TGTGCCAGCAGTGTGAATCAGGGAAATAATTCACCCCTCCACTTT

abundance: few
j_gene: TRBJ1-3
d_gene: NA
v_gene: TRBV14
CDR3aa: CASSFGQSGNTIYF
CDR3nt: TGTGCCAGCAGCTTCGGACAGTCTGGAAACACCATATATTTT

abundance: NA
j_gene: TRBJ2-1
d_gene: TRBD2
v_gene: TRBV27
CDR3aa: CASSLKAGVLYNEQFF
CDR3nt: TGTGCCAGCAGTTTAAAAGCGGGGGTTTTGTACAATGAGCAGTTCTTC

abundance: NA
j_gene: TRBJ2-5
d_gene: NA
v_gene: TRBV7-6
CDR3aa: CASSSSGRQETQYF
CDR3nt: TGTGCCAGCAGCTCCTCGGGGCGGCAAGAGACCCAGTACTTC